Listed below are T cell receptor beta chains from one sample, sequenced in a study of cytomegalovirus exposure and HLA in healthy donors. Generated by immunoSEQ multiplex PCR, the TCRdb table keeps only in-frame clones and is missing some. The sample records more than 95,000 clones, around three quarters being singletons. The sequenced sample consisted of PBMCs. The receptors shown here come from a woman aged 40 to 50 in good health and CMV-seronegative. The CDR3 runs from the conserved cysteine through the conserved F or W. The order of the fields is V gene, J gene, D gene, clone size, CDR3 DNA, CDR3 protein. The D gene is left open where the match is weak. Not every row has a clone size; where given, it reads once, few, many or a size class.

V gene: TRBV14
J gene: TRBJ2-2
D gene: TRBD1
clone size: few
CDR3 DNA: TGTGCCAGCAGCTTACAGGGGTGGACCGGGGAGCTGTTTTTT
CDR3 protein: CASSLQGWTGELFF

V gene: TRBV9
J gene: TRBJ2-1
D gene: TRBD2
clone size: few
CDR3 DNA: TGTGCCAGCAGCCTCGGGACTAGCGGAACATATGAGCAGTTCTTC
CDR3 protein: CASSLGTSGTYEQFF

V gene: TRBV11-2
J gene: TRBJ2-2
D gene: NA
clone size: few
CDR3 DNA: TGTGCCAGCAGCGTAGAGGGAGCCGGGGAGCTGTTTTTT
CDR3 protein: CASSVEGAGELFF

V gene: TRBV7-9
J gene: TRBJ2-3
D gene: TRBD1
clone size: NA
CDR3 DNA: TGTGCCATCAGAAGCAGGGGGCTGTCCGAGGGGCAGTATTTT
CDR3 protein: CAIRSRGLSEGQYF

V gene: TRBV7-6
J gene: TRBJ2-4
D gene: TRBD1
clone size: NA
CDR3 DNA: TGTGCCAGCAGCTTAGGTGCCGGGACAGGGTCTTTGGCCAAAAACATTCAGTACTTC
CDR3 protein: CASSLGAGTGSLAKNIQYF

V gene: TRBV14
J gene: TRBJ1-6
D gene: NA
clone size: NA
CDR3 DNA: TGTGCCAGCAGCCAGACGGACGGAGGGGCCCTCCACTTT
CDR3 protein: CASSQTDGGALHF

V gene: TRBV9
J gene: TRBJ2-2
D gene: NA
clone size: NA
CDR3 DNA: TGTGCCAGCAGCGTCAACTCGATCGGGGAGCTGTTTTTT
CDR3 protein: CASSVNSIGELFF

V gene: TRBV7-2
J gene: TRBJ2-1
D gene: NA
clone size: NA
CDR3 DNA: TGTGCCAGCAGCTTTCGGAGCGACTATGAGCAGTTCTTC
CDR3 protein: CASSFRSDYEQFF

V gene: TRBV7-2
J gene: TRBJ1-1
D gene: NA
clone size: NA
CDR3 DNA: TGTGCCAGCAGCTTAGTCCAGGGGATGAACACTGAAGCTTTCTTT
CDR3 protein: CASSLVQGMNTEAFF

V gene: TRBV28
J gene: TRBJ2-7
D gene: NA
clone size: NA
CDR3 DNA: TGTGCCAGCAGTTTCGGGAGTTTCCCCTACGAGCAGTACTTC
CDR3 protein: CASSFGSFPYEQYF

V gene: TRBV7-3
J gene: TRBJ2-5
D gene: NA
clone size: few
CDR3 DNA: TGTGCCAGCAGCCCCGTTATGGCGGTTCAAGAGACCCAGTACTTC
CDR3 protein: CASSPVMAVQETQYF

V gene: TRBV19
J gene: TRBJ1-5
D gene: NA
clone size: NA
CDR3 DNA: TGTGCCAGTAGTATGGGGCGTTATAGCAATCAGCCCCAGCATTTT
CDR3 protein: CASSMGRYSNQPQHF

V gene: TRBV2
J gene: TRBJ1-5
D gene: TRBD1
clone size: few
CDR3 DNA: TGTGCCAGCAGTACCGAGAGGGGGCGAAATCAGCCCCAGCATTTT
CDR3 protein: CASSTERGRNQPQHF

V gene: TRBV19
J gene: TRBJ1-5
D gene: NA
clone size: few
CDR3 DNA: TGTGCCAGTAGTATGCGACTCCCAGCCCCATATAGCAATCAGCCCCAGCATTTT
CDR3 protein: CASSMRLPAPYSNQPQHF

V gene: TRBV27
J gene: TRBJ1-6
D gene: NA
clone size: NA
CDR3 DNA: TGTGCCAGCAGTTTAATCAGTAATTCACCCCTCCACTTT
CDR3 protein: CASSLISNSPLHF

V gene: TRBV25-1
J gene: TRBJ1-1
D gene: NA
clone size: NA
CDR3 DNA: TGTGCCAGCAGTGAATCCGACAGTTACACTGAAGCTTTCTTT
CDR3 protein: CASSESDSYTEAFF

V gene: TRBV21-1
J gene: TRBJ2-3
D gene: NA
clone size: NA
CDR3 DNA: TGTGCCAGCAGGACCACGGGGGACGAAGGGACTAGCCGGGACTGCACAGATACGCAGTATTTT
CDR3 protein: CASRTTGDEGTSRDCTDTQYF

V gene: TRBV18
J gene: TRBJ1-5
D gene: TRBD1
clone size: NA
CDR3 DNA: TGTGCCAGCTCACCAGGTCCGGGACAGGGGGCATATCAGCCCCAGCATTTT
CDR3 protein: CASSPGPGQGAYQPQHF

V gene: TRBV28
J gene: TRBJ2-7
D gene: TRBD2
clone size: NA
CDR3 DNA: TGTGCCAGCAGTCAACTAGCGGGGGCCGGCTACGAGCAGTACTTC
CDR3 protein: CASSQLAGAGYEQYF

V gene: TRBV28
J gene: TRBJ2-7
D gene: TRBD1
clone size: NA
CDR3 DNA: TGTGCCAGCACCCCCTGGGGACAGAGCTCCTACGAGCAGTACTTC
CDR3 protein: CASTPWGQSSYEQYF

V gene: TRBV28
J gene: TRBJ1-2
D gene: TRBD1
clone size: NA
CDR3 DNA: TGTGCCAGTACTCAGGGGGATTCCTATGGCTACACCTTC
CDR3 protein: CASTQGDSYGYTF

V gene: TRBV7-8
J gene: TRBJ2-4
D gene: TRBD1
clone size: NA
CDR3 DNA: TGTGCCAGCAGCCAACGACAGGGGTCGGGGGTGTACGTGTCCAAAAACATTCAGTACTTC
CDR3 protein: CASSQRQGSGVYVSKNIQYF

V gene: TRBV19
J gene: TRBJ2-4
D gene: TRBD1
clone size: once
CDR3 DNA: TGTGCCAGTAGTATAGAACCGGGACAGGAAGGGGACAGTCAGTACTTC
CDR3 protein: CASSIEPGQEGDSQYF

V gene: TRBV19
J gene: TRBJ2-3
D gene: NA
clone size: NA
CDR3 DNA: TGTGCCAGTAGTGTGCTGGGGGAGGCCGATACGCAGTATTTT
CDR3 protein: CASSVLGEADTQYF

V gene: TRBV27
J gene: TRBJ2-2
D gene: NA
clone size: NA
CDR3 DNA: TGTGCCAGCAGTTTAACAGCCGGGGAGCTGTTTTTT
CDR3 protein: CASSLTAGELFF

V gene: TRBV4-1
J gene: TRBJ2-5
D gene: NA
clone size: NA
CDR3 DNA: TGCGCCAGCAGTCTCTCGGCAGGGCTAGAGACCCAGTACTTC
CDR3 protein: CASSLSAGLETQYF

V gene: TRBV19
J gene: TRBJ1-2
D gene: NA
clone size: NA
CDR3 DNA: TGTGCCAGTAGATCGGGAGGAGCAGCCAAAAGGGACTATGGCTACACCTTC
CDR3 protein: CASRSGGAAKRDYGYTF

V gene: TRBV5-1
J gene: TRBJ2-2
D gene: NA
clone size: NA
CDR3 DNA: TGCGCCAGCAGCTCAACCGGCCTGAGGGAGAGCACCGGGGAGCTGTTTTTT
CDR3 protein: CASSSTGLRESTGELFF

V gene: TRBV7-9
J gene: TRBJ2-1
D gene: NA
clone size: few
CDR3 DNA: TGTGCCAGCAGCTCCTCCCGGTACAATGAGCAGTTCTTC
CDR3 protein: CASSSSRYNEQFF

V gene: TRBV29-1
J gene: TRBJ2-1
D gene: TRBD1
clone size: once
CDR3 DNA: TGCAGCGTTGAAGGCGGTAGACAGGGAACGTCCTACAATGAGCAGTTCTTC
CDR3 protein: CSVEGGRQGTSYNEQFF

V gene: TRBV20-1
J gene: TRBJ1-1
D gene: NA
clone size: NA
CDR3 DNA: TGCAGTGCTATGAAGAGCACTGAAGCTTTCTTT
CDR3 protein: CSAMKSTEAFF

V gene: TRBV6-1
J gene: TRBJ1-1
D gene: NA
clone size: NA
CDR3 DNA: TGTGCCAGCTGCCCGGTGATTACGGTTTCGATTGAAGCTTTCTTT
CDR3 protein: CASCPVITVSIEAFF

V gene: TRBV2
J gene: TRBJ2-7
D gene: TRBD2
clone size: NA
CDR3 DNA: TGTGCCAGCAGTGAAGCGCTTCGACTAGCGGCCTACGAGCAGTACTTC
CDR3 protein: CASSEALRLAAYEQYF

V gene: TRBV27
J gene: TRBJ1-1
D gene: NA
clone size: NA
CDR3 DNA: TGTGCCAGCAGTTTAGACGCCCGCCTTGTAGGAGTAACTGAAGCTTTCTTT
CDR3 protein: CASSLDARLVGVTEAFF

V gene: TRBV7-9
J gene: TRBJ2-7
D gene: TRBD2
clone size: once
CDR3 DNA: TGTGCCAGCAGCTCCCCGGGACTAGCGGCGTCTAGGCAGTACTTC
CDR3 protein: CASSSPGLAASRQYF

V gene: TRBV7-9
J gene: TRBJ1-1
D gene: NA
clone size: NA
CDR3 DNA: TGTTCCAGCAGCTTAGTAGCTGAAGCTTTCTTT
CDR3 protein: CSSSLVAEAFF

V gene: TRBV2
J gene: TRBJ2-3
D gene: TRBD2
clone size: NA
CDR3 DNA: TGTGCCAGCAGTATCCGGACTAGCGGGAGTGATACGCAGTATTTT
CDR3 protein: CASSIRTSGSDTQYF

V gene: TRBV7-3
J gene: TRBJ1-3
D gene: NA
clone size: few
CDR3 DNA: TGTGCCAGCAGCTTAGGTGGCAGCGTCTCTGGAAACACCATATATTTT
CDR3 protein: CASSLGGSVSGNTIYF

V gene: TRBV19
J gene: TRBJ2-7
D gene: NA
clone size: NA
CDR3 DNA: TGTGCCAGTAGTCCCCGGGACATCTCCTACGAGCAGTACTTC
CDR3 protein: CASSPRDISYEQYF

V gene: TRBV5-1
J gene: TRBJ2-7
D gene: TRBD1
clone size: few
CDR3 DNA: TGCGCCAGCAGCTGGACAGGGGGGTACGAGCAGTACTTC
CDR3 protein: CASSWTGGYEQYF

V gene: TRBV7-2
J gene: TRBJ2-1
D gene: TRBD2
clone size: NA
CDR3 DNA: TGTGCCAGCAGCTTAGAGTTTGGCGGGAGCTACAATGAGCAGTTCTTC
CDR3 protein: CASSLEFGGSYNEQFF

V gene: TRBV19
J gene: TRBJ1-5
D gene: NA
clone size: NA
CDR3 DNA: TGTGCCAGCATGGCAGGGGTTCAGCCCCAGCATTTT
CDR3 protein: CASMAGVQPQHF

V gene: TRBV7-9
J gene: TRBJ1-2
D gene: NA
clone size: many
CDR3 DNA: TGTGCCAGCAGCCCCGGGGACTATGGCTACACCTTC
CDR3 protein: CASSPGDYGYTF

V gene: TRBV10-1
J gene: TRBJ2-1
D gene: NA
clone size: NA
CDR3 DNA: TGCGCCAGCAGTGTAGCGGCTCCTAGCTCCTACAATGAGCAGTTCTTC
CDR3 protein: CASSVAAPSSYNEQFF

V gene: TRBV28
J gene: TRBJ1-3
D gene: NA
clone size: NA
CDR3 DNA: TGTGCCAGCAGTTGGGGCGGTGCTGGAAACACCATATATTTT
CDR3 protein: CASSWGGAGNTIYF

V gene: TRBV29-1
J gene: TRBJ2-7
D gene: TRBD1
clone size: NA
CDR3 DNA: TGCAGCGTGTCTCCCGGGACAGGCTACGAGCAGTACTTC
CDR3 protein: CSVSPGTGYEQYF

V gene: TRBV7-9
J gene: TRBJ2-1
D gene: NA
clone size: NA
CDR3 DNA: TGTTCCAGCAGCTCAGGGAATGAGCAGTTCTTC
CDR3 protein: CSSSSGNEQFF

V gene: TRBV2
J gene: TRBJ1-2
D gene: NA
clone size: NA
CDR3 DNA: TGTGCCAGCTGGCCCGTGGGGGATGAGGGGGAATATGGCTACACCTTC
CDR3 protein: CASWPVGDEGEYGYTF

V gene: TRBV2
J gene: TRBJ2-1
D gene: NA
clone size: NA
CDR3 DNA: TGTGCCAGCGCAAAGAAACTAGCAAGCTCCTACAATGAGCAGTTCTTC
CDR3 protein: CASAKKLASSYNEQFF

V gene: TRBV5-6
J gene: TRBJ1-2
D gene: NA
clone size: NA
CDR3 DNA: TGTGCCAGCAGTTCTAAGACAGAGTATTATGGCTACACCTTC
CDR3 protein: CASSSKTEYYGYTF

V gene: TRBV7-9
J gene: TRBJ2-7
D gene: TRBD2
clone size: once
CDR3 DNA: TGTTCCAGCAGCTTAACGGGAGGGTCCTACGAGCAGTACTTC
CDR3 protein: CSSSLTGGSYEQYF

V gene: TRBV14
J gene: TRBJ1-4
D gene: NA
clone size: NA
CDR3 DNA: TGTGCCAGCAGCCAAGGCGAAACGATCTCAACTAATGAAAAACTGTTTTTT
CDR3 protein: CASSQGETISTNEKLFF

V gene: TRBV15
J gene: TRBJ1-4
D gene: NA
clone size: NA
CDR3 DNA: TGTGCCACCAGCAGGCCACAGGGTAAAGGTGAAAAACTGTTTTTT
CDR3 protein: CATSRPQGKGEKLFF

V gene: TRBV4-1
J gene: TRBJ2-1
D gene: NA
clone size: NA
CDR3 DNA: TGCGCCAGCAGCCAAGGGGACTTCAATGAGCAGTTCTTC
CDR3 protein: CASSQGDFNEQFF

V gene: TRBV6-5
J gene: TRBJ2-6
D gene: NA
clone size: NA
CDR3 DNA: TGTGCCAGCAGACTCAGGGGATTCGGGGCCAACGTCCTGACTTTC
CDR3 protein: CASRLRGFGANVLTF

V gene: TRBV19
J gene: TRBJ2-4
D gene: NA
clone size: NA
CDR3 DNA: TGTGCCAGTAGTATCCCAGGGGCTGACATTCAGTACTTC
CDR3 protein: CASSIPGADIQYF

V gene: TRBV6-5
J gene: TRBJ1-3
D gene: NA
clone size: NA
CDR3 DNA: TGTGCCAGCAGTGGTCTAGGGGGCTCTGGAAACACCATATATTTT
CDR3 protein: CASSGLGGSGNTIYF

V gene: TRBV5-1
J gene: TRBJ2-5
D gene: TRBD1
clone size: once
CDR3 DNA: TGCGCCAGCAGCTTGGGTTCCGGACAGGGGGAGACCCAGTACTTC
CDR3 protein: CASSLGSGQGETQYF